This T cell receptor beta chain emerged from a study of spatial heterogeneity in lung cancer. Each CDR3 protein is one row after TCRdb ran MiXCR on the 5' RACE reads. Counted here are about 23,000 distinct CDR3 sequences, approximately 4.7% occurring once; the ten biggest clones make up less than 5.5%. Time point in this sample: sample taken at primary tumor resection. Unsorted whole RNA of tumor, nontumor lung or frozen PBMC was sequenced. Samples were donated by 72 untreated early-stage non-small cell lung cancer patients. The clonotype was recovered from a male donor with early-stage non-small cell lung cancer. Sequenced material: PBMCs, taken at surgery.

The CDR3 coding sequence is TGTGCCAGCAGTTTAAACGGGAGGGCCACTGAAGCTTTCTTT. Translation: CASSLNGRATEAFF. V gene TRBV28 combines with J gene TRBJ1-1; D unclear. V lost 2 bases and J lost 4, with 11 bases in between. Looked up from germline, CDR1 is MDHEN and CDR2 is SYDVKM. The CDR3 length is 14 residues. Filled out from reference TRBV28 and TRBJ1-1, the complete variable domain reads DVKVTQSSRYLVKRTGEKVFLECVQDMDHENMFWYRQDPGLGLRLIYFSYDVKMKEKGDIPEGYSVSREKKERFSLILESASTNQTSMYLCASSLNGRATEAFFGQGTRLTVV.